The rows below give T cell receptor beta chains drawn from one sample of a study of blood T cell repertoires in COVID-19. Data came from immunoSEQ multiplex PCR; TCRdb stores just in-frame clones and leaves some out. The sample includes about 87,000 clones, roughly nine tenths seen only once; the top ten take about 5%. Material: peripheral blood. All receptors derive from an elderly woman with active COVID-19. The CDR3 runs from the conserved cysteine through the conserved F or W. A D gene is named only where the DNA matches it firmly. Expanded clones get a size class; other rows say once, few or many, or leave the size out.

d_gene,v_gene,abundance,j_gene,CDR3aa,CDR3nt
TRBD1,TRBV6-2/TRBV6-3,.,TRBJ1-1,CASSAAPGGWTEAFF,TGTGCCAGCAGTGCCGCACCAGGGGGTTGGACTGAAGCTTTCTTT
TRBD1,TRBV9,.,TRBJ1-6,CASSVGQGKNSPLHF,TGTGCCAGCAGCGTAGGACAGGGGAAAAATTCACCCCTCCACTTT
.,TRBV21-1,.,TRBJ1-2,CASSKEGASFTVYGYTF,TGTGCCAGCAGCAAAGAGGGGGCCTCCTTTACGGTCTATGGCTACACCTTC
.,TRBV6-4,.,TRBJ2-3,CASSLTWTSTDTQYF,TGTGCCAGCTCTTTGACTTGGACTAGCACAGATACGCAGTATTTT
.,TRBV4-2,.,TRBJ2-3,CASSQVADDTQYF,TGTGCCAGCAGCCAAGTAGCGGATGATACGCAGTATTTT
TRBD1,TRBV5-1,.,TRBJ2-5,CASSWGQRGETQYF,TGCGCCAGCAGCTGGGGACAGCGAGGAGAGACCCAGTACTTC
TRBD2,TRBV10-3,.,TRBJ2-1,CAISSPGLGDEQFF,TGTGCCATCAGTTCCCCGGGACTAGGCGATGAGCAGTTCTTC
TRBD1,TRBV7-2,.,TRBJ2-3,CASTETGGDTQYF,TGTGCCAGCACCGAGACAGGGGGAGATACGCAGTATTTT
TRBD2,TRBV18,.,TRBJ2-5,CASSPPWGSSGGETQYF,TGTGCCAGCTCACCCCCCTGGGGATCTAGCGGCGGAGAGACCCAGTACTTC
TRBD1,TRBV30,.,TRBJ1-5,CAWPGQGTNQPQHF,TGTGCCTGGCCGGGACAGGGCACCAATCAGCCCCAGCATTTT
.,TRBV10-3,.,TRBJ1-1,CAISGRTARNTEAFF,TGTGCCATCAGTGGTCGGACAGCCAGGAACACTGAAGCTTTCTTT
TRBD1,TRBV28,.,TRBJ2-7,CASSLTGDEQYF,TGTGCCAGCAGTTTAACAGGGGACGAGCAGTACTTC
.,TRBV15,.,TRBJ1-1,CATSRDPGAGAPTEAFF,TGTGCCACCAGCAGAGATCCGGGAGCGGGGGCCCCTACCGAAGCTTTCTTT
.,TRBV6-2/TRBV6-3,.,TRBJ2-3,CASSYHTDTQYF,TGTGCCAGCAGTTACCACACAGATACGCAGTATTTT
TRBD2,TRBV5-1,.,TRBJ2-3,CASRGPRGGLEVNTQYF,TGCGCCAGCCGAGGTCCCCGGGGGGGGCTGGAGGTGAATACGCAGTATTTT
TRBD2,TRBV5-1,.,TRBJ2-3,CASSLAGTSGSQDTQYF,TGCGCCAGCAGCTTGGCCGGGACTAGCGGGAGTCAAGATACGCAGTATTTT
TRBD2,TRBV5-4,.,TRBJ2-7,CASSEGLAGLYEQYF,TGTGCCAGCAGCGAAGGACTAGCGGGTTTGTACGAGCAGTACTTC
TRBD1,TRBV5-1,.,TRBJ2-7,CASSLEQGARSYEQYF,TGCGCCAGCAGCCTCGAACAGGGGGCGAGGAGCTACGAGCAGTACTTC
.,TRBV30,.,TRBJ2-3,CAWSSPGLPYF,TGTGCCTGGAGTTCTCCCGGACTTCCATATTTT
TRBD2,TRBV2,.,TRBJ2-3,CASSRDYLSTDTQYF,TGTGCCAGCAGTAGGGACTACCTTAGCACAGATACGCAGTATTTT
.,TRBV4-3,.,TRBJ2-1,CASSQDTGSYNEQFF,TGCGCCAGCAGCCAAGACACAGGCTCCTACAATGAGCAGTTCTTC
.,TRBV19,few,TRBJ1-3,CASSPTTLSGNTIYF,TGTGCCAGTAGTCCGACGACACTCTCTGGAAACACCATATATTTT
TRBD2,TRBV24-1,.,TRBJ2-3,CATSDREATDTQYF,TGTGCCACCAGTGACCGGGAGGCGACGGATACGCAGTATTTT
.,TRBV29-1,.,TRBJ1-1,CSVEDPQGTTEAFF,TGCAGCGTTGAAGATCCCCAGGGGACGACTGAAGCTTTCTTT
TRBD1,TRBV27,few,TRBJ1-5,CASSLYGQGGISNQPQHF,TGTGCCAGCAGTTTATACGGACAGGGGGGGATTAGCAATCAGCCCCAGCATTTT
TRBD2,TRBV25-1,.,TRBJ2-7,CASSGGEQYF,TGTGCCAGTTCCGGGGGGGAGCAGTACTTC
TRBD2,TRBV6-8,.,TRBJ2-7,CASRVGGAQEEQYF,TGTGCCAGTCGAGTCGGGGGGGCCCAGGAGGAGCAGTACTTC
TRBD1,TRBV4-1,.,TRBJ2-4,CASSQGRARGQENIQYF,TGCGCCAGCAGCCAGGGAAGGGCCAGGGGGCAAGAAAACATTCAGTACTTC
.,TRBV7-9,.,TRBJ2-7,CASSLSAGSYEQYF,TGTGCCAGCAGCTTATCCGCCGGGTCCTACGAGCAGTACTTC
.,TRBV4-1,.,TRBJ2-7,CASSQARGTTYEQYF,TGCGCCAGCAGCCAAGCTCGCGGGACCACCTACGAGCAGTACTTC
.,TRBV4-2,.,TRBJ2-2,CASSQGLVNTGELFF,TGTGCCAGCAGCCAAGGGCTGGTTAACACCGGGGAGCTGTTTTTT
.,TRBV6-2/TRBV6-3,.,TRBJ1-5,CASSYRFGGAGQPQHF,TGTGCCAGCAGTTACCGGTTTGGCGGGGCGGGACAGCCCCAGCATTTT
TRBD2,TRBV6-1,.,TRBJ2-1,CASSARRGGPYNEQFF,TGTGCCAGCAGTGCTAGACGGGGGGGCCCCTACAATGAGCAGTTCTTC
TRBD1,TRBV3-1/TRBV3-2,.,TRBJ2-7,CASSQTGTEDYEQYF,TGTGCCAGCAGCCAAACCGGGACAGAGGACTACGAGCAGTACTTC
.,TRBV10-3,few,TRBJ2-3,CAISEVTASTDTQYF,TGTGCCATCAGTGAAGTAACAGCTAGCACAGATACGCAGTATTTT
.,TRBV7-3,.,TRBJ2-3,CASSFLSTSTDTQYF,TGTGCCAGCAGCTTCTTGTCAACTAGCACAGATACGCAGTATTTT
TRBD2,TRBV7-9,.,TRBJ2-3,CASSLALADTDTQYF,TGTGCCAGCAGCTTGGCCCTAGCGGACACAGATACGCAGTATTTT
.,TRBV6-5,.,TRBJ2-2,CASSTNNGELFF,TGTGCCAGCAGTACAAATAACGGGGAGCTGTTTTTT
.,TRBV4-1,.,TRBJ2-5,CASSQEDYDQETQYF,TGCGCCAGCAGCCAAGAGGACTATGACCAAGAGACCCAGTACTTC
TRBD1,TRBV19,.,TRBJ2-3,CASMSGGRGSTDTQYF,TGTGCCAGTATGTCCGGAGGCAGGGGGAGCACAGATACGCAGTATTTT
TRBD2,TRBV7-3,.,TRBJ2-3,CASSWREGDTQYF,TGTGCCAGCAGCTGGAGGGAGGGAGATACGCAGTATTTT
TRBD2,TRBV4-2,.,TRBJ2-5,CASSHLLAAQETQYF,TGTGCCAGCAGCCACCTACTAGCGGCCCAAGAGACCCAGTACTTC
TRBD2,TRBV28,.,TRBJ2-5,CASSRTSPRQTQYF,TGTGCCAGCAGCCGGACTAGCCCTCGACAGACCCAGTACTTC
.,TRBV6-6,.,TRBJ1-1,CASSYSQGANTEAFF,TGTGCCAGCAGTTACTCCCAGGGCGCTAACACTGAAGCTTTCTTT